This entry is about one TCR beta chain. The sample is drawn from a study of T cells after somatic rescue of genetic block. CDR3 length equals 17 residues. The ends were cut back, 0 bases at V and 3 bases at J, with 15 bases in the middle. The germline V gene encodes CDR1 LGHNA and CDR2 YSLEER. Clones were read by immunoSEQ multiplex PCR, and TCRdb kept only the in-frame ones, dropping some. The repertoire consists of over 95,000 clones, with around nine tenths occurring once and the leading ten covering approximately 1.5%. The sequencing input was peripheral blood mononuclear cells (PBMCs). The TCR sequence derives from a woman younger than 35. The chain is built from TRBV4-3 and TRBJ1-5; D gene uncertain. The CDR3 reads CASSQDPAGGVNQPQHF. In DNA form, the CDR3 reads TGCGCCAGCAGCCAAGATCCCGCAGGTGGGGTCAATCAGCCCCAGCATTTT.